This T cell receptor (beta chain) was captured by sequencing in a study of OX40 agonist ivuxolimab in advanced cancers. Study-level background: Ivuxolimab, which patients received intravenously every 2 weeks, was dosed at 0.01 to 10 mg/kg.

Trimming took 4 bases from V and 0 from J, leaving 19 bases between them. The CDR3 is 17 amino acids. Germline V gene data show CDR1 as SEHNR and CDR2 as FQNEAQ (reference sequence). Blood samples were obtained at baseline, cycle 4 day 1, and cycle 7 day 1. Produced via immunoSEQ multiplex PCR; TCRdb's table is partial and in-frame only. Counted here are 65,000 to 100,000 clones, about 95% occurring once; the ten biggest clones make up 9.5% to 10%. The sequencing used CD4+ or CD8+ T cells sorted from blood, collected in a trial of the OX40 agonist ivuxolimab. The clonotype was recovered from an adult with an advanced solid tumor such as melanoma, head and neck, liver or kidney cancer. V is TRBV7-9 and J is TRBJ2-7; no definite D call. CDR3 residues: CASSSYTTEVHSYEQYF. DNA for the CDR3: TGTGCCAGCAGCTCTTATACCACTGAGGTTCACTCCTACGAGCAGTACTTC.